This TCR beta chain derives from a study of T cell clones after liver transplantation. Overall study findings and caveats: Migration into the graft, not deletion, may explain lost graft donor-reactive T cells.

Some clones are missing from TCRdb's copy, which holds only in-frame ones; the method was immunoSEQ multiplex PCR. Among 51,000 or so clones, about 86% were seen once, and the ten largest hold under 15%. There are 13 residues in the CDR3. Trimming took off 3 bases at V and 7 bases at J, with 12 bases between the two ends. Germline values: CDR1 MDHEN, CDR2 SYDVKM. A word on this clone: Its matching antigen is unknown.

The chain joins TRBV28 to TRBJ1-1, with D tentatively TRBD1 (6 bases). The source material was CD8+ T cells from blood, sampled 12 months after liver transplant. The sequence derives from a human patient who received a liver transplant. Among the T cells, some may be from the graft donor. The CDR3 bases are TGTGCCAGCAGTTTGGGGGAGGGGGGTGAAGCTTTCTTT. As protein: CASSLGEGGEAFF.